These 17 T cell receptor beta chains were all obtained from the same sample, sequenced in a study of T cell responses to AZD1222 COVID-19 vaccine. Using immunoSEQ multiplex PCR, the repertoire was profiled, and TCRdb retains in-frame clones only, with some absent. The sample includes approximately 28,000 clones, roughly 90% seen only once; the top ten take approximately 14%. Sequenced here: peripheral blood, sampled 28 days after the second AZD1222 dose. Receptor source: an adult who received the AZD1222 COVID-19 vaccine.

The chain uses TRBV19 and TRBJ2-2, with 7 bases identical to TRBD2. The CDR3 runs 16 residues. The J segment lost 2 bases and the V segment lost 7 bases, leaving 10 bases of the junction unmatched. Germline V gene data show CDR1 as LNHDA and CDR2 as SQIVND (reference sequence). The CDR3, as DNA: TGTGCCAGTACTCCTTTCGGCGGGGGTAACACCGGGGAGCTGTTTTTT. It translates to CASTPFGGGNTGELFF.

V usage is TRBV5-1 and J usage is TRBJ2-1; 8 bases map to TRBD1. The V segment lost 5 bases and the J segment 2 bases; nucleotides outside the gene matches: 6. The CDR3 length is 15 residues. Germline CDR1 SGHRS, CDR2 YFSETQ. For the CDR3, the DNA is TGCGCCAGCAGAGGACAGGGAGGCCCCTACAATGAGCAGTTCTTC. This encodes CASRGQGGPYNEQFF.

This sequence joins TRBV27 and TRBJ2-7; 8 nucleotides agree with TRBD2. This CDR3 has 14 amino acids. V shed 8 bases, J shed 4 bases, and the junction held 10 bases outside the gene matches. The germline V gene has CDR1 MNHEY and CDR2 SMNVEV (reference sequence). The CDR3 here is CASGGAGGLYEQYF. CDR3 nucleotides: TGTGCCAGCGGCGGGGCGGGGGGCCTATACGAGCAGTACTTC.

A single count supports this clone. V usage is TRBV10-3 and J usage is TRBJ1-2; no clear D. The CDR3 has 12 residues. Trimming removed 5 bases from V and 4 bases from J, with 8 bases in between. The germline CDR1 and CDR2 sequences are ENHRY and SYGVKD. The CDR3 reads CAISPEFYGYTF. The CDR3 DNA reads as TGTGCCATCAGTCCGGAATTCTATGGCTACACCTTC.

This chain links TRBV7-2 with TRBJ2-3, with D tentatively TRBD2 (6 bases). From germline, CDR1 is SGHTA and CDR2 FQGNSA. This CDR3 is 13 amino acids long. Between the trimmed V and J ends, which lost 5 bases and 5 bases, there was a span of 11 bases. DNA of the CDR3: TGTGCCAGCAGCCCGGGAGTCAGAGATACGCAGTATTTT. It codes for CASSPGVRDTQYF. The full variable domain, in which reference TRBV7-2 and TRBJ2-3 provide the parts outside the CDR3, is GAGVSQSPSNKVTEKGKDVELRCDPISGHTALYWYRQSLGQGLEFLIYFQGNSAPDKSGLPSDRFSAERTGGSVSTLTIQRTQQEDSAVYLCASSPGVRDTQYFGPGTRLTVL.

This clone has only one observation. This CDR3 reads CATSRDPGSNTEAFF. Written as DNA, the CDR3 is TGTGCCACCAGCAGAGATCCAGGCTCGAACACTGAAGCTTTCTTT. The chain has TRBV15 and TRBJ1-1; no firm D call. Trimming left V 0 bases short and J 1 base short, with 9 bases between. The V gene's germline CDR1 is LNHNV and CDR2 YYDKDF (reference sequence). CDR3 length equals 15 residues.

The J gene is TRBJ2-7, the V gene TRBV27; D may correspond to TRBD1 or TRBD2 (5 bases each). The CDR3 has 14 amino acids. The ends were cut back, 5 bases at V and 3 bases at J, with 14 bases in the middle. The germline V gene encodes CDR1 MNHEY and CDR2 SMNVEV (reference sequence). The CDR3 DNA reads as TGTGCCAGCAGTCAAACCGGGGCACACTACGAGCAGTACTTC. It specifies CASSQTGAHYEQYF.

In its sample, this clone was seen a few times. The chain employs TRBV5-4 and TRBJ1-6, with a possible D match to TRBD1 (5 bases). Looked up from germline, CDR1 is SGHNT and CDR2 is YYREEE (reference sequence). This CDR3 contains 16 residues. Trimming cost V 4 bases and J 4 bases, with 15 bases left between them. In DNA, the CDR3 is TGTGCCAGCAGCGACAGAACAGCCGCTTATAATTCACCCCTCCACTTT. Its translation: CASSDRTAAYNSPLHF.

The rearrangement links TRBV5-1 to TRBJ2-7; no clear D. CDR1 SGHRS and CDR2 YFSETQ come from the germline V gene. The CDR3 is 13 residues long. V lost 4 bases to trimming and J lost 2 bases, with 10 bases between them. The CDR3 bases are TGCGCCAGCAGCCTACCCCAGACCTACGAGCAGTACTTC. Its protein product is CASSLPQTYEQYF.

The chain recombines TRBV5-1 with TRBJ1-1; D remains ambiguous. The CDR3 is made up of 14 amino acids. The V end was cut by 0 bases, the J end by 1 base, with 7 bases between. CDR1 and CDR2 from the germline V gene are SGHRS and YFSETQ. CDR3 protein: CASSLEVWNTEAFF. The CDR3, as DNA: TGCGCCAGCAGCTTGGAGGTTTGGAACACTGAAGCTTTCTTT.

This chain connects TRBV29-1 to TRBJ2-2, with TRBD1 matching 7 bases. J gave up 6 bases and V 3 bases, and 4 bases lay outside the gene matches. Germline V lookup: CDR1 SQVTM, CDR2 ANQGSEA. CDR3 size: 13 residues. The CDR3 sequence is CSVERGTAGELFF. The CDR3 DNA sequence: TGCAGCGTTGAGAGAGGGACAGCCGGGGAGCTGTTTTTT.

The chain is built from TRBV7-2 and TRBJ1-5, with TRBD1 matching 7 bases. The CDR3 runs to 14 residues. Germline trimming cut 5 bases from V and 4 bases from J; bases unmatched to any gene: 5. CDR1 SGHTA and CDR2 FQGNSA come from the germline V gene. Written as DNA, the CDR3 is TGTGCCAGCAGCCGGGGACAGTTAAATCAGCCCCAGCATTTT. Its protein product is CASSRGQLNQPQHF.

This rearrangement joins TRBV5-4 to TRBJ2-3; 15 bases line up with TRBD2. The V and J ends lost 4 bases and 5 bases, in that order; junction bases with no gene match: 8. This CDR3 comprises 17 residues. Germline V gives CDR1 SGHNT, CDR2 YYREEE (reference sequence). The CDR3 loop is CASSRTSGGVRGDTQYF. DNA of the CDR3: TGTGCCAGCAGCCGGACTAGCGGGGGGGTCCGGGGAGATACGCAGTATTTT.

The CDR3 spells CASSGGYEKLFF. DNA of the CDR3: TGTGCCAGCAGTGGGGGGTATGAAAAACTGTTTTTT. The chain links TRBV28 to TRBJ1-4; possible D gene TRBD1, 5 bases. This CDR3 spans 12 amino acids. Germline CDR1 MDHEN, CDR2 SYDVKM. V lost 5 bases to trimming and J lost 6 bases, with 7 bases between them.

This clone was found once. V is TRBV4-1 and J is TRBJ2-1; D is unresolved. The CDR3 loop spans 13 amino acids. Germline V gene data show CDR1 as MGHRA and CDR2 as YSYEKL. The V end lost 4 bases, the J end lost 6 bases, and 10 bases lay between the germline ends. DNA for the CDR3: TGCGCCAGCAGCCCGATGGTAATCAATGAGCAGTTCTTC. It is translated as CASSPMVINEQFF.

V gene TRBV6-2 or TRBV6-3 combines with J gene TRBJ1-5; no reliable D call. The germline CDR1 and CDR2 sequences are MNHEY and SVGEGT. CDR3 length equals 12 residues. The germline V and J ends were trimmed by 2 bases and 7 bases, with 6 bases remaining between them. DNA for the CDR3: TGTGCCAGCAGTTACCCAACCCAGCCCCAGCATTTT. The encoded protein is CASSYPTQPQHF.

This chain joins TRBV11-2 and TRBJ2-1, with 7 nucleotides matching TRBD2. V lost 4 bases to trimming and J lost 8 bases; unmatched junction nucleotides: 8. The CDR3 sequence is 14 residues long. In germline, CDR1 is SGHAT, CDR2 FQNNGV. The CDR3 DNA reads as TGTGCCAGCAGCTCCCGACCGGGAGGAGATGAGCAGTTCTTC. Translating it yields CASSSRPGGDEQFF. Using reference TRBV11-2 and TRBJ2-1 for the parts outside the CDR3, the full variable domain is EAGVAQSPRYKIIEKRQSVAFWCNPISGHATLYWYQQILGQGPKLLIQFQNNGVVDDSQLPKDRFSAERLKGVDSTLKIQPAKLEDSAVYLCASSSRPGGDEQFFGPGTRLTVL.